A single sample is the source of the 21 T cell receptor beta chains below, sequenced in a study of identifying expanded T cells in peripheral blood. Repertoires were generated with immunoSEQ multiplex PCR, while TCRdb's copy carries only in-frame clones and drops some. The sample shows around 85,000 clones, about 89% of them seen only once. The sequencing input was blood. All receptors come from a person between 18 and 75 years old in good health.

The V call is TRBV7-9, the J call TRBJ2-3; 7 bases map to TRBD1. V gave up 5 bases and J gave up 2 bases; unmatched junction bases: 10. This CDR3 region has 16 residues. CDR1 is SEHNR, CDR2 FQNEAQ, per germline (reference sequence). The CDR3 nucleotides read TGTGCCAGCAGCGAATGGGGACAGCCCCTCACAGATACGCAGTATTTT. Protein: CASSEWGQPLTDTQYF.

The chain joins TRBV7-2 to TRBJ2-7, with D unclear. Germline V gene data show CDR1 as SGHTA and CDR2 as FQGNSA. CDR3 size: 14 residues. Trimming removed 1 base at V and 6 bases at J, with 13 bases between. The CDR3: CASSLVGPPSEQYF. The CDR3, as DNA: TGTGCCAGCAGCTTAGTTGGACCCCCATCCGAGCAGTACTTC.

The V call is TRBV4-3, the J call TRBJ1-4; unclear D gene. Trimming cost V 0 bases and J 8 bases, with 7 bases left between them. This CDR3 comprises 13 residues. Germline CDR1 is LGHNA and CDR2 is YSLEER. CDR3 DNA sequence: TGCGCCAGCAGCCAAGAGAGAGGAGAAAAACTGTTTTTT. It is translated as CASSQERGEKLFF.

This chain uses TRBV7-3 with TRBJ2-5, with D perhaps TRBD1 or TRBD2 (5 bases each). V was pared by 3 bases and J by 7 bases, with 15 bases between. The CDR3 sequence is 14 residues long. Germline V gene sequence: CDR1 SGHTA, CDR2 FQGTGA. The CDR3 DNA follows: TGTGCCAGCAGCTTCTCGGGACCCCTGGTGACCCAGTACTTC. Translated: CASSFSGPLVTQYF.

As regards this clone: Germline and junction disagree at one end, which may indicate a read error. V and J are TRBV2 and TRBJ2-3, with 9 nucleotides matching TRBD2. The CDR3 sequence is 13 residues long. Per germline, CDR1 SNHLY and CDR2 FYNNEI. The CDR3 region is CASSERAGGPQSF. The CDR3 DNA reads as TGTGCCAGCAGTGAAAGGGCGGGGGGGCCCCAGTCTTTT.

In this sample, this clone turned up once. The chain recombines TRBV6-5 with TRBJ2-3; D tentatively reads TRBD1 or TRBD2 (5 bases each). Trimming shortened V by 5 bases and J by 1 base, and 10 bases separated the two germline ends. CDR3 length: 14 amino acids. CDR1 and CDR2 (germline): MNHEY, SVGAGI. This CDR3 is CASSEGRGTDTQYF. The CDR3 coding sequence is TGTGCCAGCAGTGAGGGCAGGGGCACAGATACGCAGTATTTT.

The V call is TRBV4-3, the J call TRBJ2-3; 9 positions match TRBD1. The junction had 6 bases not matched to a gene; V was cut back by 1 base and J by 4 bases. The germline gives CDR1 LGHNA, CDR2 YSLEER. CDR3 length: 16 amino acids. The CDR3 DNA is TGCGCCAGCAGCCAAGTCAGGACAGGGGATCCAGATACGCAGTATTTT. The encoded protein is CASSQVRTGDPDTQYF.

This chain connects TRBV14 to TRBJ1-1, with D unresolved. This CDR3 is 13 amino acids long. CDR1 SGHDN and CDR2 FVKESK come from the germline V gene. The ends were cut back, 4 bases at V and 1 base at J, with 7 bases in the middle. CDR3 residues: CASSPRTNTEAFF. The CDR3 nucleotides are TGTGCCAGCAGCCCCCGTACGAACACTGAAGCTTTCTTT.

V is TRBV11-2 and J is TRBJ2-1; 10 bases map to TRBD2. Germline CDR1 SGHAT, CDR2 FQNNGV. There are 15 residues in the CDR3. The J segment lost 7 bases and the V segment lost 3 bases, leaving 6 bases of the junction unmatched. Here the CDR3 reads CASSLASGGGNEQFF. In DNA form, the CDR3 reads TGTGCCAGCAGCTTGGCAAGCGGGGGGGGGAATGAGCAGTTCTTC.

The genes are TRBV11-2 and TRBJ2-7; weak D call: TRBD1 (5 bases). Germline V CDR1 and CDR2: SGHAT, FQNNGV. The V end was cut by 5 bases, the J end by 4 bases, with 15 bases between. The length of the CDR3 is 14 residues. The CDR3, as DNA: TGTGCCAGCAGCCCGGAGCTTCAGGGTTACGAGCAGTACTTC. Translation gives CASSPELQGYEQYF.

The chain uses TRBV20-1 and TRBJ1-1, with D unclear. The V and J ends lost 6 bases and 0 bases respectively, with 5 bases between them. The CDR3 is 11 residues long. From germline, CDR1 is DFQATT and CDR2 SNEGSKA (reference sequence). CDR3 coding DNA: TGCAGTGCCCCGGTGAACACTGAAGCTTTCTTT. Amino acids: CSAPVNTEAFF.

J is TRBJ2-7 and V is TRBV7-2; 12 bases are shared with TRBD2. Germline values: CDR1 SGHTA, CDR2 FQGNSA. V lost 5 bases to trimming and J lost 5 bases; unmatched junction nucleotides: 7. This CDR3 is built from 15 residues. The CDR3 loop reads CASSPGLAGLDEQYF. DNA for the CDR3: TGTGCCAGCAGCCCCGGACTAGCGGGACTCGACGAGCAGTACTTC.

This chain links TRBV5-4 with TRBJ2-7, with TRBD2 identical over 10 bases. CDR3 length equals 17 residues. V was pared by 2 bases and J by 2 bases, with 10 bases of the junction left unmatched. Germline loops: CDR1 SGHNT, CDR2 YYREEE (reference sequence). DNA for the CDR3: TGTGCCAGCAGCTTTGGGATGGTACTAGCGGGGACCTACGAGCAGTACTTC. Amino acid sequence: CASSFGMVLAGTYEQYF.

The V and J genes are TRBV4-2 and TRBJ2-7; 11 bases line up with TRBD2. Germline lookup yields CDR1 LGHNA and CDR2 YNFKEQ. V dropped 2 bases and J dropped 1; count of bases not matched to a gene: 10. The CDR3 is made up of 18 amino acids. For the CDR3, the DNA is TGTGCCAGCAGCCAATACTCCGGGACTAGCGGCCAATCCTACGAGCAGTACTTC. This translates into CASSQYSGTSGQSYEQYF.

The chain uses TRBV5-4 and TRBJ2-7; the D is unclear. CDR3 length: 13 amino acids. V lost 4 bases, J lost 2 bases, and 10 bases lay in between. Germline V CDR1 and CDR2: SGHNT, YYREEE (reference sequence). DNA for the CDR3: TGTGCCAGCAGCACAGATCCGACCTACGAGCAGTACTTC. The encoded protein is CASSTDPTYEQYF.

V is TRBV7-9 and J is TRBJ2-5; 8 nucleotides match TRBD1. The J call may be faulty, since TRBJ2-7 better matches the DNA end. Per germline, CDR1 SEHNR and CDR2 FQNEAQ (reference sequence). There are 17 residues in the CDR3. The CDR3 reads CASSTFLGQGPPHEQYF. The DNA of the CDR3 is TGTGCCAGCAGCACGTTCCTCGGACAGGGCCCTCCCCACGAGCAGTACTTC.

The rearrangement joins TRBV10-2 to TRBJ1-2; D remains unclear. There are 15 residues in the CDR3. Germline V CDR1 and CDR2: WSHSY, SAAADI. Trimming removed 8 bases at V and 1 base at J, with 17 bases between. The CDR3 sequence is CASSDVGILNYGYTF. The CDR3 nucleotides read TGCGCCAGCTCTGATGTAGGGATACTTAACTATGGCTACACCTTC.

This chain uses TRBV5-4 with TRBJ1-4; D may be TRBD1 (5 bases). Germline CDR1 SGHNT, CDR2 YYREEE (reference sequence). Deletions cut 3 bases from V and 6 bases from J, with 9 bases between. CDR3 length: 13 residues. CDR3 coding DNA: TGTGCCAGCAGCTACGGGACGGATGAAAAACTGTTTTTT. Translated, it gives CASSYGTDEKLFF.

This sequence joins TRBV7-8 and TRBJ2-3; no firm D call. CDR1 and CDR2 from the germline V gene are SGHVS and FQNEAQ. The CDR3 runs to 16 residues. The V and J ends lost 5 bases and 0 bases respectively, with 15 bases between them. CDR3 sequence reads: CASSPRLTASTDTQYF. CDR3 DNA sequence: TGTGCCAGCAGCCCCCGACTGACGGCTAGCACAGATACGCAGTATTTT.

J is TRBJ2-5 and V is TRBV5-4, with TRBD1 as a possible D gene (6 bases). The CDR3 contains 14 residues. Trimming removed 0 bases from V and 0 bases from J, with 6 bases in between. CDR1 is SGHNT and CDR2 is YYREEE in the germline V gene (reference sequence). CDR3 nucleotide sequence: TGTGCCAGCAGCTTGGGGACAGACCAAGAGACCCAGTACTTC. The encoded protein is CASSLGTDQETQYF.

This rearrangement joins TRBV6-5 to TRBJ1-5; D remains unclear. V lost 5 bases, J lost 3 bases, and 11 bases lay in between. CDR3 size: 14 residues. From germline, CDR1 is MNHEY and CDR2 SVGAGI. The CDR3 DNA reads TGTGCCAGCAGTGAAAAGGCACTCAATCAGCCCCAGCATTTT. Its protein is CASSEKALNQPQHF.